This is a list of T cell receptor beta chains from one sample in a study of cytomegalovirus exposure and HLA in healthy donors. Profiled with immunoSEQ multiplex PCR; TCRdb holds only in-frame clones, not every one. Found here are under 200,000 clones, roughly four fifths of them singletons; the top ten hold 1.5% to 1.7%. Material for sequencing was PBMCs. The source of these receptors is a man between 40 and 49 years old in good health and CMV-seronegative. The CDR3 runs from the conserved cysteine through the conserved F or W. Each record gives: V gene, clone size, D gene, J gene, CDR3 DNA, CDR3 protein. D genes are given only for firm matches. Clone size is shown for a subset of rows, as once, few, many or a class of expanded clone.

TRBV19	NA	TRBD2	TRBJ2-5	TGTGCCAGTAGTATAGGACTAGCGGGAGCAGAGACCCAGTACTTC	CASSIGLAGAETQYF
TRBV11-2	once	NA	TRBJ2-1	TGTGCCAGCAGCTTAGAGATCACAGAAGAGTTCTTC	CASSLEITEEFF
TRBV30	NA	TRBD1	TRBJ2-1	TGTGCCTGGGACGCGGAACAGGGGACTGAGCAGTTCTTC	CAWDAEQGTEQFF
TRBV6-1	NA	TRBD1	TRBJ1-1	TGTGCCAGCAGTGAGAACAGGGGAGTAACTGAAGCTTTCTTT	CASSENRGVTEAFF
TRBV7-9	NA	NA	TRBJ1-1	TGTTCCAGCAGCTCGGGCGGGACTGAAGCTTTCTTT	CSSSSGGTEAFF
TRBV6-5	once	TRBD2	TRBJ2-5	TGTGCCAGCAGTTACTCCCAGCGGGAGGTGGTAGAGACCCAGTACTTC	CASSYSQREVVETQYF
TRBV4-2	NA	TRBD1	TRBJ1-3	TGTGCCAGCAGCCAAGCCGGGACAGGGGGAAACACCATATATTTT	CASSQAGTGGNTIYF
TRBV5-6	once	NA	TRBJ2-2	TGTGCCAGCAGCTTGGAGTTAGCGCCCACCGGGGAGCTGTTTTTT	CASSLELAPTGELFF
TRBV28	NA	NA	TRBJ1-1	TGTGCCAGCAGTTTGGGGGTGGGGGGATTGAACACTGAAGCTTTCTTT	CASSLGVGGLNTEAFF
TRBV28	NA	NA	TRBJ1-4	TGTGCCAGCAGTTTAATAAATTCTGAAAAACTGTTTTTT	CASSLINSEKLFF
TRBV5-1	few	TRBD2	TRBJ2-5	TGCGCCAGCAGCTACGGACTAGCGGGAGCAGAGACCCAGTACTTC	CASSYGLAGAETQYF
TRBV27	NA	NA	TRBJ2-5	TGTGCCAGCAGCCGCACCGCGGGGGAGACCCAGTACTTC	CASSRTAGETQYF
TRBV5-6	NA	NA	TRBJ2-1	TGTGCCAGCAGCTTAAATGCAGGGTGGAATGAGCAGTTCTTC	CASSLNAGWNEQFF
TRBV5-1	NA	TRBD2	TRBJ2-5	TGCGCCAGCAGCTTGAGCGGGAGTGGGGAGACCCAGTACTTC	CASSLSGSGETQYF
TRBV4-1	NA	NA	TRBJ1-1	TGCGCCAGCAGCCATCCTACAGACAACACTGAAGCTTTCTTT	CASSHPTDNTEAFF
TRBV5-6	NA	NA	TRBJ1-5	TGTGCCAGCAGCAACAGGGGCAATCAGCCCCAGCATTTT	CASSNRGNQPQHF
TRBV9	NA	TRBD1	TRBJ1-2	TGTGCCAGCAGCGTCAGGACAGGGGACTATGGCTACACCTTC	CASSVRTGDYGYTF
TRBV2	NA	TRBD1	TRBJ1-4	TGTGCCAGCACCGGACAGGTGTCTAATGAAAAACTGTTTTTT	CASTGQVSNEKLFF
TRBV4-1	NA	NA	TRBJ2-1	TGCGCCAGCAGCCAAGAAGAGGAAGGGGCTATCTCGTACAATGAGCAGTTCTTC	CASSQEEEGAISYNEQFF
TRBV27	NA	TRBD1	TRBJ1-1	TGTGCCAGCAACCTTCAGACAGGGGGCACTGAAGCTTTCTTT	CASNLQTGGTEAFF
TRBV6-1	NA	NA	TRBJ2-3	TGTGCCAGCACCGGTAGGGAGCGGCGCACAGATACGCAGTATTTT	CASTGRERRTDTQYF
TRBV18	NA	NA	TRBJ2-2	TGTGCCAGCTCACCACCAGAACTCGGGTCGAACACCGGGGAGCTGTTTTTT	CASSPPELGSNTGELFF
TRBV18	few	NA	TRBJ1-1	TGTGCCAGCTCAGCGGACACAGGTATCGAAGCTTTCTTT	CASSADTGIEAFF
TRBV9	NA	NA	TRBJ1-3	TGTGCCAGCAGCACAGACGGGGGGATTGGGAACACCATATATTTT	CASSTDGGIGNTIYF
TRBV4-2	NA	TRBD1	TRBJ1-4	TGTGCCAGCAGTCCTAGATTAATAGACAGGGGAGCTAATGAAAAACTGTTTTTT	CASSPRLIDRGANEKLFF
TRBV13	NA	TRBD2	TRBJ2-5	TGTGCCAGCAGCGGGCTAGCGGGAGTAAGTGGAGAGACCCAGTACTTC	CASSGLAGVSGETQYF
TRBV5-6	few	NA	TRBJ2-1	TGTGCCAGCAGCACGACAGCGCCCTACAATGAGCAGTTCTTC	CASSTTAPYNEQFF
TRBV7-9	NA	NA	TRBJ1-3	TGTGCCAGCAGTAAGGGAGAAAACACCATATATTTT	CASSKGENTIYF
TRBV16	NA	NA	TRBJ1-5	TGTGCCAGCAGCTTCATGTCGGAGCCCCAGCATTTT	CASSFMSEPQHF
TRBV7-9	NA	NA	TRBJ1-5	TGTTCCAGCAGCTCGACGGGAAATCAGCCCCAGCATTTT	CSSSSTGNQPQHF
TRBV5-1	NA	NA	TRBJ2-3	TGCGCCAGCAGCTTGGCCATAATCAGGACAGCACTCACAGATACGCAGTATTTT	CASSLAIIRTALTDTQYF
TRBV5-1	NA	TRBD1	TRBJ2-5	TGCGCCAGCAGCTTGGAGACAGGGGCGGGGGAGACCCAGTACTTC	CASSLETGAGETQYF
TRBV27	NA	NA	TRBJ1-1	TGTGCCAGCAGTTTGGGAGGTCTTGATCGAGCTTTCTTT	CASSLGGLDRAFF
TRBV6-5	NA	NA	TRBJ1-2	TGTGCCAGCAGATTCGACATTAACTATGGCTACACCTTC	CASRFDINYGYTF
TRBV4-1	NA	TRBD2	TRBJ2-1	TGCGCCAGCAGCCAGGACCGGACTAGCGGGTATTACAATGAGCAGTTCTTC	CASSQDRTSGYYNEQFF
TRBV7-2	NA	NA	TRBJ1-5	TGTGCCAGCAGCCTGAAACCTCCGACAAAACAATATAGCAATCAGCCCCAGCATTTT	CASSLKPPTKQYSNQPQHF
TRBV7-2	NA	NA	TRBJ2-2	TGTGCCAGCAGCTTAGCGGGAGGCACCGGGGAGCTGTTTTTT	CASSLAGGTGELFF
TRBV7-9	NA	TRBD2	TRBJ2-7	TGTTCCAGCAGCTTGTCGTTTCGAGCGGGAGCTTACGAGCAGTACTTC	CSSSLSFRAGAYEQYF
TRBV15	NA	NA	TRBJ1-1	TGTGCCACCAGCAAGGAGGGGCGCGGTGAAGCTTTCTTT	CATSKEGRGEAFF
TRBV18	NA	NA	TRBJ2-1	TGTGCCAGCTCACGGGGGGTGACATCAAACTCCTACAATGAGCAGTTCTTC	CASSRGVTSNSYNEQFF
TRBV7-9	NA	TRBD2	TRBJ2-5	TGTTCCAGCAGCTTAGTTTTACGGGAGGTCCTAACACAAGAGACCCAGTACTTC	CSSSLVLREVLTQETQYF
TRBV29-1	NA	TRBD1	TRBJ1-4	TGCAGCGCTTGGACAGGTCTGTTT	CSAWTGLF
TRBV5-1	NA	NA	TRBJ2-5	TGCGCCAGCAGCAAGGGACTCCAAGAGACCCAGTACTTC	CASSKGLQETQYF
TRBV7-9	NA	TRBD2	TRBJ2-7	TGTGCCAGCAGCTTAGATGGACTAGCGGGGGCCTCCTACGAGCAGTACTTC	CASSLDGLAGASYEQYF